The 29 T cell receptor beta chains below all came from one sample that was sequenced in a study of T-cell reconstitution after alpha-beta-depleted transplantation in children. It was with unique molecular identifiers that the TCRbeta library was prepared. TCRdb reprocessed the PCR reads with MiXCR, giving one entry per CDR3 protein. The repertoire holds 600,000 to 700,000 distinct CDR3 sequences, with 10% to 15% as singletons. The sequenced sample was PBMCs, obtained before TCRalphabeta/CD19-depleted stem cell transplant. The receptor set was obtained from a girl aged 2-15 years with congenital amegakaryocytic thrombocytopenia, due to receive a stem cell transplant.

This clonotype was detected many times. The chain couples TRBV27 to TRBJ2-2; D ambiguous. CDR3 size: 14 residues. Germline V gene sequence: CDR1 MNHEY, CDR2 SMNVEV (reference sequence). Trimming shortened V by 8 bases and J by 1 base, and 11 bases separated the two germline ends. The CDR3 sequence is CASSRQRNTGELFF. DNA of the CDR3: TGTGCCAGCTCTAGGCAGCGGAACACCGGGGAGCTGTTTTTT.

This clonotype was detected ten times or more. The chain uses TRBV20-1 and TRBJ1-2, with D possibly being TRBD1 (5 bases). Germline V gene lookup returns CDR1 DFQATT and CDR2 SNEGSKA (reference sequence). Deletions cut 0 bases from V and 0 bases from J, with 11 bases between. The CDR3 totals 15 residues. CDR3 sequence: CSARDPGRANYGYTF. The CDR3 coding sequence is TGCAGTGCTAGAGATCCAGGGAGGGCTAACTATGGCTACACCTTC.

The CDR3 loop is CSVSRQNTEAFF. CDR3 coding DNA: TGCAGTGTATCCAGACAGAACACTGAAGCTTTCTTT. This chain uses TRBV20-1 with TRBJ1-1; D call uncertain. Trimming cost V 7 bases and J 1 base, with 10 bases left between them. This CDR3 is built from 12 residues. Germline values: CDR1 DFQATT, CDR2 SNEGSKA (reference sequence).

The CDR3 sequence is CASSPRFGAGGIFGTDTQYF. In DNA form, the CDR3 reads TGTGCCAGCTCACCGCGCTTTGGTGCGGGAGGTATTTTCGGCACAGATACGCAGTATTTT. The chain couples TRBV18 to TRBJ2-3, with 8 bases that match TRBD2. V gave up 3 bases and J gave up 1 base; unmatched junction bases: 18. This CDR3 is built from 20 residues. Per germline, CDR1 KGHSH and CDR2 LQKENI.

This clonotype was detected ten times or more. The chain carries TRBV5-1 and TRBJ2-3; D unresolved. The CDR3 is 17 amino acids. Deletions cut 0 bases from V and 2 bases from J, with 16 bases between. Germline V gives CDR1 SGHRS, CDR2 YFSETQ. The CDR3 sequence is CASSLDGPERDTDTQYF. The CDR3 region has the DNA TGCGCCAGCAGCTTGGACGGTCCTGAAAGAGACACAGATACGCAGTATTTT.

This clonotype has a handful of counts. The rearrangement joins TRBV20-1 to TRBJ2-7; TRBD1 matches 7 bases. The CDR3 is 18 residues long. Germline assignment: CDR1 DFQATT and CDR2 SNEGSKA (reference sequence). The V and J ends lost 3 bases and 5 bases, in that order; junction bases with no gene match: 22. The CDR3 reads CSASPLAGATGILDEQYF. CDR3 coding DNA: TGCAGTGCTAGTCCCCTCGCAGGTGCGACAGGGATACTGGACGAGCAGTACTTC.

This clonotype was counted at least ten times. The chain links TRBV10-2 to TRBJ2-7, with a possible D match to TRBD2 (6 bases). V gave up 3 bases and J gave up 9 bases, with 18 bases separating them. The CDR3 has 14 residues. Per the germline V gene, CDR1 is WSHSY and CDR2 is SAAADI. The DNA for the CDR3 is TGCGCCAGCAGTGATGCGGGGCAGGAGGTCGTGCAGTACTTC. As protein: CASSDAGQEVVQYF.

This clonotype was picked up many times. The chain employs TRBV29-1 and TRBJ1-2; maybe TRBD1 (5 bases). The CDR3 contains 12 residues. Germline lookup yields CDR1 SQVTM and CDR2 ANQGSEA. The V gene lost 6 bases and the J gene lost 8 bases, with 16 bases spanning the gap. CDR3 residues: CSVSDSPLGYTF. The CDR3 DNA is TGCAGCGTCTCAGACAGCCCTTTGGGCTACACCTTC.

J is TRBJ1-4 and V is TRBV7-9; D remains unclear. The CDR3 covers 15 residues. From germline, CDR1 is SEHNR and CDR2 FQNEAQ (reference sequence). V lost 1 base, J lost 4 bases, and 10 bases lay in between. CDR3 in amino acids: CASSLGEHLNEKLFF. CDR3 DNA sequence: TGTGCCAGCAGCTTAGGAGAACACCTTAATGAAAAACTGTTTTTT.

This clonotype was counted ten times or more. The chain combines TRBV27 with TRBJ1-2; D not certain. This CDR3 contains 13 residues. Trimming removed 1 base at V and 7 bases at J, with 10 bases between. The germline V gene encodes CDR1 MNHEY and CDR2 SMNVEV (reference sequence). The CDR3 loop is CASSLFGWSGYTF. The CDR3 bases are TGTGCCAGCAGTTTATTCGGCTGGTCTGGCTACACCTTC.

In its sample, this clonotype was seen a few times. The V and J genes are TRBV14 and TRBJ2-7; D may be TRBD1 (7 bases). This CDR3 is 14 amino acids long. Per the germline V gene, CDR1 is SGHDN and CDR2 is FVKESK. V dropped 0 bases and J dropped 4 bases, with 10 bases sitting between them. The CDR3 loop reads CASSQDSGGYEQYF. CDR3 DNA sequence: TGTGCCAGCAGCCAAGATTCAGGGGGGTACGAGCAGTACTTC.

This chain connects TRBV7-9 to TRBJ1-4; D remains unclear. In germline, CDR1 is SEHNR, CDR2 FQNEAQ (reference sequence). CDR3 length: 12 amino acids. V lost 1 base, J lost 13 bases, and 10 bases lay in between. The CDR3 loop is CASSLDVNRLFF. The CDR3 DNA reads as TGTGCCAGCAGCTTAGACGTCAATCGACTGTTTTTT.

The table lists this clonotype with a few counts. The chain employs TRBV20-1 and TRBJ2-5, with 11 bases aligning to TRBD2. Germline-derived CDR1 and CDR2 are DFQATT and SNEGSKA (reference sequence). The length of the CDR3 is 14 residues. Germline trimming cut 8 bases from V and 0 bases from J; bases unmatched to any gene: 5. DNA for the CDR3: TGCAGTAAACCGGGACTAGCGGACCAAGAGACCCAGTACTTC. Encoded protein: CSKPGLADQETQYF.

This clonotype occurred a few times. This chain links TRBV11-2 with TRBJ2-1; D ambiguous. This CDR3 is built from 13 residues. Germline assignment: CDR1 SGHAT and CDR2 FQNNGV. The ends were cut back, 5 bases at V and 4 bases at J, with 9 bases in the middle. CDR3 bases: TGTGCCAGCAGCAAGAGTGGTTACAATGAGCAGTTCTTC. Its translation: CASSKSGYNEQFF.

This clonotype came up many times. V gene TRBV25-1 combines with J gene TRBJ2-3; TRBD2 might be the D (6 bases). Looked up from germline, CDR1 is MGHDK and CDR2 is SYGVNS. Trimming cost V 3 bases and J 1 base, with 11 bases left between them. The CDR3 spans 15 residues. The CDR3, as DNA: TGTGCCAGCAGTGAGGGGGGTGGTCGCACAGATACGCAGTATTTT. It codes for CASSEGGGRTDTQYF.

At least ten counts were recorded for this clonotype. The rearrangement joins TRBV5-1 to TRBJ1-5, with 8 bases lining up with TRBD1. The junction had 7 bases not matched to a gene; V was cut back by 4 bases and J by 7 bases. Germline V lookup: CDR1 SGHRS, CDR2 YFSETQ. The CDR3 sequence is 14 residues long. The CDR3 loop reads CASSPTDREQPQHF. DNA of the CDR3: TGCGCCAGCAGCCCAACGGACAGGGAGCAGCCCCAGCATTTT.

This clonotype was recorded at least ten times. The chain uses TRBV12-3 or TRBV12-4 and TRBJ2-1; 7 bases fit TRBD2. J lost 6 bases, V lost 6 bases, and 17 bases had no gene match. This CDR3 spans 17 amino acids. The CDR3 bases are TGTGCCAGCAGCCATGCCCTACTAGCGATCGGAGGCAATGAGCAGTTCTTC. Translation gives CASSHALLAIGGNEQFF.

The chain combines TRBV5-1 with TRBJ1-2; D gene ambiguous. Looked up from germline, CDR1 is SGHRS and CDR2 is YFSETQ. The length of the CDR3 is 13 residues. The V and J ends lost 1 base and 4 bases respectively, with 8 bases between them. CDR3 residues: CASSLTPSYGYTF. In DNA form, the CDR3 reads TGCGCCAGCAGCTTGACGCCGAGCTATGGCTACACCTTC.

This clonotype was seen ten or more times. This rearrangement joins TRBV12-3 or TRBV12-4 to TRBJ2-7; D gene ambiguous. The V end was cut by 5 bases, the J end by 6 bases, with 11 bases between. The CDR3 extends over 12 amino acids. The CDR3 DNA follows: TGTGCCAGCAGTCCGACTGGCGGCGAGCAGTACTTC. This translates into CASSPTGGEQYF.

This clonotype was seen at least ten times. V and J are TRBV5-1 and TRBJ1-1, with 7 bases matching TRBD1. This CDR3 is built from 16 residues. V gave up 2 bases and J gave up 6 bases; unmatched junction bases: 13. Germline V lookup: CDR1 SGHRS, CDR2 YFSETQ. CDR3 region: CASSLNHRQGSPEAFF. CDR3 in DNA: TGCGCCAGCAGCTTAAACCACCGACAGGGATCCCCTGAAGCTTTCTTT. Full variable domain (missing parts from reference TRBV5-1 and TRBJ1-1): KAGVTQTPRYLIKTRGQQVTLSCSPISGHRSVSWYQQTPGQGLQFLFEYFSETQRNKGNFPGRFSGRQFSNSRSEMNVSTLELGDSALYLCASSLNHRQGSPEAFFGQGTRLTVV.

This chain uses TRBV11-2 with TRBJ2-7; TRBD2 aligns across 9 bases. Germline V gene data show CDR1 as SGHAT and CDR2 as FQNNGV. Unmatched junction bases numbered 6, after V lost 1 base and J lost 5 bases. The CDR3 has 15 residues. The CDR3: CASSLVPGTSHEQYF. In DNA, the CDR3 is TGTGCCAGCAGCTTAGTGCCCGGGACTAGCCACGAGCAGTACTTC. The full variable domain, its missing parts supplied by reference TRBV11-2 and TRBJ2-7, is EAGVAQSPRYKIIEKRQSVAFWCNPISGHATLYWYQQILGQGPKLLIQFQNNGVVDDSQLPKDRFSAERLKGVDSTLKIQPAKLEDSAVYLCASSLVPGTSHEQYFGPGTRLTVT.

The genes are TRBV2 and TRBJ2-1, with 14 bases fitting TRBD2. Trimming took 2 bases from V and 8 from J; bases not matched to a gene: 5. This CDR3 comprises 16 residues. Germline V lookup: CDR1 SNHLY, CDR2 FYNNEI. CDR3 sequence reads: CASSERLGLAGDEQFF. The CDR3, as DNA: TGTGCCAGCAGTGAAAGGTTGGGACTAGCGGGAGATGAGCAGTTCTTC.

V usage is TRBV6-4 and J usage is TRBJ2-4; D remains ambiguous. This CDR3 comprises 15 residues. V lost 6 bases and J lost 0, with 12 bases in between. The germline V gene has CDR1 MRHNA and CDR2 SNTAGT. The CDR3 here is CASSPLSGAKNIQYF. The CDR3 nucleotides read TGTGCCAGCAGCCCTCTCTCAGGAGCCAAAAACATTCAGTACTTC.

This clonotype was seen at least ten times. The CDR3 DNA reads as TGCGCCAGCAGCTTGGTCTCGTCGATTCGGTCGTACGAGCAGTACTTC. Translating gives CASSLVSSIRSYEQYF. The gene calls are TRBV5-1 and TRBJ2-7; D call uncertain. V gave up 0 bases and J gave up 4 bases, with 17 bases separating them. Germline-derived CDR1 and CDR2 are SGHRS and YFSETQ. The CDR3 length is 16 residues.

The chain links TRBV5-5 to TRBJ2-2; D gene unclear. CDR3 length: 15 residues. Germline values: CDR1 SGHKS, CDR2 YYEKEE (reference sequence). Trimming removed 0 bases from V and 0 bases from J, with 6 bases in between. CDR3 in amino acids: CASSLGATNTGELFF. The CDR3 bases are TGTGCCAGCAGCTTGGGGGCCACGAACACCGGGGAGCTGTTTTTT.

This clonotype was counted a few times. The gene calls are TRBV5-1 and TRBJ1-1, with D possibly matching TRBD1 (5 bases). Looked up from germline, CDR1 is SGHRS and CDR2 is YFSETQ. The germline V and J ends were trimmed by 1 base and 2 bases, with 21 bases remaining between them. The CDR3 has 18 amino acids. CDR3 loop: CASSLYGTDQPANTEAFF. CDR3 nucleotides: TGCGCCAGCAGCTTGTACGGGACGGATCAACCCGCTAACACTGAAGCTTTCTTT.

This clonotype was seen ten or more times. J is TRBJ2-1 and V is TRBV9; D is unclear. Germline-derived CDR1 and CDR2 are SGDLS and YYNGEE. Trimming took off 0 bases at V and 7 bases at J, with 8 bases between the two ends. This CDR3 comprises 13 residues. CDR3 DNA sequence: TGTGCCAGCAGCGTAGACGTGGTGAATGAGCAGTTCTTC. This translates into CASSVDVVNEQFF.

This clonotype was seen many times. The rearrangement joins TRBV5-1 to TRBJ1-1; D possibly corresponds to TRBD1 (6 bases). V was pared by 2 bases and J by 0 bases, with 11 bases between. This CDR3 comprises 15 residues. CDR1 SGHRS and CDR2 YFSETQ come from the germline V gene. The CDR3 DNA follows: TGCGCCAGCAGCTTCGGACAGATCATGAACACTGAAGCTTTCTTT. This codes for CASSFGQIMNTEAFF.

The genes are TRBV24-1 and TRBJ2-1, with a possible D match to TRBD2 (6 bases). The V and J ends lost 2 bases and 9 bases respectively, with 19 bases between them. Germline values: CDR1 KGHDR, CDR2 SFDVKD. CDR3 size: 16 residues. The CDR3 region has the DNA TGTGCCACCAGTGATTCTGGCGGGCGGACCGGGGGTGAGCAGTTCTTC. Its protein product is CATSDSGGRTGGEQFF.